This TCR beta chain was identified in a study of T cell responses to AZD1222 COVID-19 vaccine. Study-wide results and caveats: Only a handful of AZD1222 recipients tested seropositive at baseline. Nearly half of spike-specific TCRs reportedly go after variant regions that carry no mutations. Sampled repertoires all dated from after the peak T cell response.

A remark on this clone: The antigen remains unidentified.

Using immunoSEQ multiplex PCR, the repertoire was profiled, and TCRdb retains in-frame clones only, with some absent. The sample consists of roughly 75,000 clones, around 87% of them appearing once. The ends were cut back, 4 bases at V and 8 bases at J, with 17 bases in the middle. CDR3 size: 15 residues. CDR1 and CDR2 from the germline V gene are MGHDK and SYGVNS. This clonotype was sampled from an adult who received the AZD1222 COVID-19 vaccine. The source was peripheral blood, collected 28 days after the second AZD1222 dose. This rearrangement joins TRBV25-1 to TRBJ1-4, with D maybe TRBD1 (5 bases). CDR3 loop: CASSAARGPGEKLFF. Here the CDR3 DNA reads TGTGCCAGCAGTGCCGCAAGGGGCCCAGGAGAAAAACTGTTTTTT.